These 5 T cell receptor beta chains originate from one sample sequenced in a study of Graves' ophthalmopathy and Graves' hyperthyroidism. From RNA, the CDR3 regions of TCR beta chains were amplified and sequenced. First-round RT-PCR employed HTBI primers, with a second-round multiplex PCR after it. From the multiplex PCR reads, TCRdb called clonotypes with MiXCR, one entry per CDR3 protein. The table has more than 1,000,000 distinct CDR3 sequences, about two fifths seen once. The sample consisted of peripheral blood or thyroid tissue (not recorded which). The receptors were sampled from an adult man with Graves' hyperthyroidism.

This clonotype showed up just once. The chain has TRBV15 and TRBJ2-5; D may be TRBD1 (6 bases). CDR3 length: 16 amino acids. V was cut by 2 bases and J by 4 bases, with 17 bases left in between. CDR1 LNHNV and CDR2 YYDKDF come from the germline V gene (reference sequence). The CDR3 sequence is CATSRSRGRGAETQYF. The CDR3 DNA sequence: TGTGCCACCAGCAGAAGCCGGGGCAGGGGAGCAGAGACCCAGTACTTC.

This clonotype has a single count. The chain recombines TRBV19 with TRBJ1-6, with 7 bases lining up with TRBD1. Germline assignment: CDR1 LNHDA and CDR2 SQIVND (reference sequence). V lost 4 bases to trimming and J lost 10 bases; unmatched junction nucleotides: 10. There are 15 residues in the CDR3. The CDR3 region is CASSTSQGGISPLHF. The CDR3 nucleotides are TGTGCCAGTAGTACCTCCCAGGGGGGGATCTCACCCCTCCACTTT.

The chain carries TRBV11-2 and TRBJ2-7; TRBD2 matches 16 bases. Per germline, CDR1 SGHAT and CDR2 FQNNGV. This CDR3 spans 16 amino acids. The V and J ends lost 5 bases and 2 bases, in that order; junction bases with no gene match: 3. Written as DNA, the CDR3 is TGTGCCAGCAGCCACGGGACTAGCGGGAGGGCCTACGAGCAGTACTTC. This encodes CASSHGTSGRAYEQYF. The full variable domain, with the rest looked up from reference TRBV11-2 and TRBJ2-7, is EAGVAQSPRYKIIEKRQSVAFWCNPISGHATLYWYQQILGQGPKLLIQFQNNGVVDDSQLPKDRFSAERLKGVDSTLKIQPAKLEDSAVYLCASSHGTSGRAYEQYFGPGTRLTVT.

The V gene is TRBV10-3, the J gene TRBJ2-5, with TRBD2 matching over 9 bases. V was pared by 7 bases and J by 5 bases, with 8 bases of the junction left unmatched. In germline, CDR1 is ENHRY, CDR2 SYGVKD. This CDR3 comprises 14 residues. The CDR3 DNA reads TGTGCCATCACAAATAGCGGGGGTGTTGAGACCCAGTACTTC. The encoded protein is CAITNSGGVETQYF.

Turning to this clonotype: A single base separates this from a much larger clone, so it may be a read error. The V and J genes are TRBV9 and TRBJ1-2, with D possibly being TRBD1 (5 bases). The CDR3 runs to 14 residues. Germline V gene lookup returns CDR1 SGDLS and CDR2 YYNGEE. Trimming removed 2 bases at V and 7 bases at J, with 15 bases between. Written as DNA, the CDR3 is TGTGCCAGCAGCGTTGGGGGGACGGACGGTGGCTACACCTTC. It is translated as CASSVGGTDGGYTF.